What follows describes a single T cell receptor beta chain. Its target is not known. The data stem from a study of cytomegalovirus exposure and HLA in healthy donors. Study observations and caveats: Researchers reported in a later analysis that common viral pathogens appeared linked to several top clusters. Association of 16,951 TCR beta sequences with HLA alleles was found at 0.05 false discovery rate in a later analysis.

The germline CDR1 and CDR2 sequences are SGDLS and YYNGEE. Unmatched junction bases numbered 9, after V lost 4 bases and J lost 3 bases. There are 17 residues in the CDR3. The PCR was carried out with 60 Vbeta primers and 13 Jbeta primers. Data came from immunoSEQ multiplex PCR; TCRdb stores just in-frame clones and leaves some out. The sample contains fewer than 100,000 clones, 80% of which appear only once. This sequence joins TRBV9 and TRBJ2-1; 11 bases line up with TRBD2. Material: PBMCs. The receptor's source is a male donor in good health and CMV-seronegative. In nucleotides, the CDR3 is TGTGCCAGCAGCCCGACCCTAACTAGCGGGAGCTACAATGAGCAGTTCTTC. Protein product: CASSPTLTSGSYNEQFF.